This T cell receptor (beta chain) is from a study of shared clonotypes between healthy human individuals. The data were produced by immunoSEQ multiplex PCR, yet TCRdb's version contains in-frame clones alone and is incomplete. The table records hundreds of thousands of clones, 70% to 75% of them present only once. This CDR3 has 15 amino acids. Trimming cost V 4 bases and J 2 bases; bases outside gene matches: 8. The germline V gene encodes CDR1 SGHDT and CDR2 YYEEEE. Material: memory CD4+ T cells sorted from blood. Subset in this sample: CD45RA-negative fraction. The source is a man younger than 40 in good health. The V gene is TRBV5-6, the J gene TRBJ1-1, with 7 bases that match TRBD1. The CDR3 region is CASSILQGINTEAFF. In DNA, the CDR3 is TGTGCCAGCAGCATACTACAGGGGATTAACACTGAAGCTTTCTTT.